Listed below are T cell receptor beta chains from one sample, sequenced in a study of Graves' ophthalmopathy and Graves' hyperthyroidism. Using its own MiXCR run on the multiplex PCR reads, TCRdb lists one record per CDR3 protein. The sample shows about 400,000 distinct CDR3 sequences, around 20% of them seen only once. The sample was peripheral blood. The source is a woman between 18 and 29 years old with stable Graves' hyperthyroidism. The CDR3 runs from the conserved cysteine through the conserved F or W. D genes are given only for firm matches. Not every row has a clone size; where given, it reads once, few, many or a size class.

J,D,V,size,CDR3,DNA
TRBJ1-2,-,TRBV4-3,many,CASSQDNLEEEYGYTF,TGCGCCAGCAGCCAAGATAATTTGGAGGAGGAGTATGGCTACACCTTC
TRBJ1-5,-,TRBV2,many,CASTGDEYQPQHF,TGTGCCAGCACCGGGGACGAATATCAGCCCCAGCATTTT
TRBJ1-1,TRBD1,TRBV6-1,-,CASPTTTGSLTEAFF,TGTGCCAGCCCTACTACGACAGGGTCTCTCACTGAAGCTTTCTTT
TRBJ2-5,TRBD2,TRBV10-3,many,CAISSAGAAQYF,TGTGCCATCAGTTCAGCGGGAGCGGCCCAGTACTTC
TRBJ2-5,TRBD2,TRBV28,many,CASRAGGLETQYF,TGTGCCAGCAGAGCGGGAGGGTTAGAGACCCAGTACTTC
TRBJ2-7,TRBD2,TRBV27,-,CATAPLAGATYEQYF,TGTGCCACAGCTCCGCTAGCGGGAGCCACCTACGAGCAGTACTTC
TRBJ1-3,TRBD1,TRBV30,-,CAWSVVRGLAGNTIYF,TGTGCCTGGAGTGTGGTCAGGGGGCTGGCTGGAAACACCATATATTTT
TRBJ2-7,-,TRBV24-1,many,CATSDPRTADEQYF,TGTGCCACCAGTGACCCCAGGACTGCGGACGAGCAGTACTTC
TRBJ2-1,-,TRBV28,many,CASSIIGQNEQFF,TGTGCCAGCAGCATCATTGGGCAAAATGAGCAGTTCTTC
TRBJ1-2,-,TRBV5-1,few,CASSSSQGSGYTF,TGCGCCAGCAGCTCATCCCAGGGTTCTGGCTACACCTTC
TRBJ2-3,-,TRBV12-3/TRBV12-4,-,CASSREYSTDTQYF,TGTGCCAGCAGCCGTGAGTACAGCACAGATACGCAGTATTTT
TRBJ2-4,-,TRBV27,few,CASSLYGGPNIQYF,TGTGCCAGCAGTTTATATGGGGGCCCGAACATTCAGTACTTC
TRBJ2-7,-,TRBV11-2,few,CASSLDPATIYEQYF,TGTGCCAGCAGCTTAGATCCAGCGACGATCTACGAGCAGTACTTC
TRBJ1-1,-,TRBV5-1,many,CASRNEVRAFF,TGCGCCAGCCGCAATGAAGTAAGGGCTTTCTTT
TRBJ1-5,-,TRBV5-6,-,CASSLNRGMEQPQHF,TGTGCCAGCAGCTTGAATCGAGGGATGGAACAGCCCCAGCATTTT
TRBJ1-1,-,TRBV28,many,CASTGVLNTEAFF,TGTGCCAGCACTGGGGTCCTGAACACTGAAGCTTTCTTT
TRBJ1-5,-,TRBV7-8,many,CASSLVGNQPQHF,TGTGCCAGCAGTTTAGTGGGGAATCAGCCCCAGCATTTT
TRBJ1-2,-,TRBV9,many,CASSVLSAGEYYGYTF,TGTGCCAGCAGCGTATTGAGCGCAGGGGAATACTATGGCTACACCTTC
TRBJ1-1,TRBD1,TRBV30,many,CAWSAPEGTASRQAFF,TGTGCCTGGAGTGCCCCCGAGGGGACAGCATCGCGGCAAGCTTTCTTT
TRBJ2-7,-,TRBV11-2,-,CASSLETGFHEQYF,TGTGCCAGCAGCTTAGAAACAGGGTTCCACGAGCAGTACTTC
TRBJ2-7,TRBD1,TRBV29-1,many,CSVGDRTYEQYF,TGCAGCGTTGGGGACAGAACCTACGAGCAGTACTTC
TRBJ2-5,TRBD2,TRBV7-9,many,CASSLGAGGLQETQYF,TGTGCCAGCAGCTTAGGGGCGGGAGGCCTCCAAGAGACCCAGTACTTC
TRBJ2-7,TRBD2,TRBV14,-,CASSQDRVRAGGQLALYEQYF,TGTGCCAGCAGCCAAGATCGAGTGCGAGCGGGAGGTCAACTTGCCCTCTACGAGCAGTACTTC
TRBJ2-5,TRBD2,TRBV19,-,CTSSRQTSGRVETQYF,TGTACCAGTAGCCGACAGACTAGCGGGAGAGTGGAGACCCAGTACTTC
TRBJ2-7,-,TRBV20-1,many,CSARDWRLSYEQYF,TGCAGTGCTAGAGATTGGCGGCTCTCCTACGAGCAGTACTTC
TRBJ2-5,-,TRBV7-9,many,CASSPQGRRETQYF,TGTGCCAGCAGCCCCCAGGGGAGGAGGGAGACCCAGTACTTC
TRBJ2-5,-,TRBV13,few,CASRLGLWGTQYF,TGTGCCAGCAGATTAGGCCTCTGGGGGACCCAGTACTTC
TRBJ2-7,-,TRBV29-1,-,CSVTSWGRVSYEQYF,TGCAGCGTAACGAGTTGGGGGCGAGTTTCCTACGAGCAGTACTTC
TRBJ1-1,-,TRBV11-3,many,CASSAEQRDEAFF,TGTGCCAGCAGCGCGGAACAGAGAGATGAAGCTTTCTTT
TRBJ2-4,-,TRBV3-1,few,CASSQDAPSPKNIQYF,TGTGCCAGCAGCCAAGATGCACCCTCACCAAAAAACATTCAGTACTTC
TRBJ2-7,-,TRBV20-1,many,CSARDLSSLSYEQYF,TGCAGTGCTAGAGATCTGTCTAGCTTGTCCTACGAGCAGTACTTC
TRBJ1-6,-,TRBV20-1,many,CSARDRGGINSPLHF,TGCAGTGCTAGAGATAGGGGGGGGATCAATTCACCCCTCCACTTT
TRBJ1-2,-,TRBV2,many,CAKLRAGRGYTF,TGTGCCAAATTACGGGCAGGCAGAGGCTACACCTTC
TRBJ1-2,-,TRBV28,-,CASTPGGADYGYTF,TGTGCCAGCACCCCAGGAGGGGCAGACTATGGCTACACCTTC
TRBJ1-2,TRBD1,TRBV4-1,many,CASSQDLGDGQGTYGYTF,TGCGCCAGCAGCCAAGATCTAGGGGATGGACAGGGGACCTATGGCTACACCTTC
TRBJ1-5,TRBD1,TRBV2,few,CASSQQGNSQPQHF,TGTGCCAGCAGTCAACAGGGGAACTCACAGCCCCAGCATTTT
TRBJ2-7,TRBD2,TRBV7-2,many,CASSRGTNFYEQYF,TGTGCCAGCAGCCGGGGGACTAACTTCTACGAGCAGTACTTC
TRBJ2-4,-,TRBV27,many,CASRSRRVIAKNIQYF,TGTGCCAGCAGGTCTAGAAGGGTGATAGCCAAAAACATTCAGTACTTC
TRBJ1-1,-,TRBV13,many,CASSLEGRTEAFF,TGTGCCAGCAGCTTAGAGGGGCGCACTGAAGCTTTCTTT
TRBJ1-2,-,TRBV4-1,-,CASSSSYRDLGDGYTF,TGCGCCAGCAGCTCCTCCTATAGGGACCTAGGCGATGGCTACACCTTC
TRBJ1-6,-,TRBV29-1,many,CSVDAGSYNSPLHF,TGCAGCGTTGACGCGGGCTCCTATAATTCACCCCTCCACTTT
TRBJ2-2,TRBD2,TRBV12-3/TRBV12-4,few,CASTSGTSGSFSGELFF,TGTGCCAGCACTTCTGGGACTAGCGGGAGTTTTAGCGGGGAGCTGTTTTTT
TRBJ1-5,-,TRBV10-1,few,CASSEGNYQPQHF,TGCGCCAGCAGTGAGGGGAATTATCAGCCCCAGCATTTT
TRBJ1-2,TRBD1,TRBV2,many,CASRGQAAHLYTF,TGTGCCAGCAGGGGACAGGCTGCGCATCTGTACACCTTC
TRBJ1-1,-,TRBV12-3/TRBV12-4,-,CASSSSGGNTEAFF,TGTGCCAGCAGTAGTTCCGGGGGGAACACTGAAGCTTTCTTT
TRBJ1-1,TRBD1,TRBV12-3/TRBV12-4,-,CASSPEQGATEAFF,TGTGCCAGCAGCCCAGAACAGGGGGCGACTGAAGCTTTCTTT
TRBJ1-2,-,TRBV6-1,-,CASSEDRIYTF,TGTGCCAGCAGTGAAGACAGGATCTACACCTTC
TRBJ2-2,-,TRBV7-9,-,CASSRDTMSTGELFF,TGTGCCAGCAGCCGTGACACTATGTCCACCGGGGAGCTGTTTTTT
TRBJ1-2,-,TRBV25-1,-,CASSEIGGFNYGYTF,TGTGCCAGCAGTGAAATCGGGGGGTTTAACTATGGCTACACCTTC
TRBJ2-7,-,TRBV6-2/TRBV6-3,many,CASSYVAGGVYEQYF,TGTGCCAGCAGTTACGTGGCAGGGGGGGTGTACGAGCAGTACTTC
TRBJ2-5,-,TRBV7-2,many,CASSRRTEETQYF,TGTGCCAGCAGCCGCCGGACAGAAGAGACCCAGTACTTC
TRBJ2-5,TRBD2,TRBV29-1,many,CSAEGVAGQETQYF,TGCAGCGCCGAAGGGGTAGCGGGACAAGAGACCCAGTACTTC
TRBJ2-7,TRBD1,TRBV10-2,many,CASSRDRGYSYEQYF,TGCGCCAGCAGTAGAGACAGGGGTTATTCTTACGAGCAGTACTTC
TRBJ2-5,-,TRBV6-1,few,CASSEGVGQQETQYF,TGTGCCAGCAGTGAAGGAGTGGGGCAACAAGAGACCCAGTACTTC